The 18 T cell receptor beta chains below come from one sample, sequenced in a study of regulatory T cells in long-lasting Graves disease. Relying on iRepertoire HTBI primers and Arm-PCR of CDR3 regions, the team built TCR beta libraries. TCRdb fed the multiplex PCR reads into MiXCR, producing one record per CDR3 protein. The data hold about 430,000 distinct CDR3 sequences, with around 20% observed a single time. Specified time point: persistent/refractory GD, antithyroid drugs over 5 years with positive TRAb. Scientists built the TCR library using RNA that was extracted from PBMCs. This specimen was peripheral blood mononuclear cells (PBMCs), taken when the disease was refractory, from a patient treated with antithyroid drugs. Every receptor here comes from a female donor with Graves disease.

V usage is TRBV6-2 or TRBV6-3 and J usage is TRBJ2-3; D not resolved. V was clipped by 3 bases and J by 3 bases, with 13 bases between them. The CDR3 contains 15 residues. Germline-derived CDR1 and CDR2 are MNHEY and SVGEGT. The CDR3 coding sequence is TGTGCCAGCAGTTATACGGGTTTCAAGACAGATACGCAGTATTTT. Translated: CASSYTGFKTDTQYF.

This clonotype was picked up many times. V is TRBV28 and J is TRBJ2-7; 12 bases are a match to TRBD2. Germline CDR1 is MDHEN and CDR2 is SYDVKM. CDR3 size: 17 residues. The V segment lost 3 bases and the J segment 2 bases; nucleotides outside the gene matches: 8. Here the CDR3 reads CASSFPASGRDPYEQYF. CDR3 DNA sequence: TGTGCCAGCAGTTTTCCGGCTAGCGGGAGGGATCCCTACGAGCAGTACTTC.

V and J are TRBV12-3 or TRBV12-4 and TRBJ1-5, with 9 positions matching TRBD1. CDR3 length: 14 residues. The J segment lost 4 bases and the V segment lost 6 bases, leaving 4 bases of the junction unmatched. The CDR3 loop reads CASRFGTGNQPQHF. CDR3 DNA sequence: TGTGCCAGCAGATTCGGGACAGGGAATCAGCCCCAGCATTTT.

The CDR3 region has the DNA TGTGCCAGCAGTCCACCCGGGACTAGCGGAAACACAGATACGCAGTATTTT. It yields the protein CASSPPGTSGNTDTQYF. The gene calls are TRBV28 and TRBJ2-3; TRBD2 matches at 11 bases. The CDR3 runs to 17 residues. V lost 5 bases and J lost 2; bases outside the gene matches: 9. Germline values: CDR1 MDHEN, CDR2 SYDVKM.

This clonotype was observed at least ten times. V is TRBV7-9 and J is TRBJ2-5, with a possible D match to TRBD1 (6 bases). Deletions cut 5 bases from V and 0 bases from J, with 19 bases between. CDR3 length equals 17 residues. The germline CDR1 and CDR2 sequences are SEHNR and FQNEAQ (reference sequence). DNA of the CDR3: TGTGCCAGCAGCGACCGGGACACCGCCACGTACCAAGAGACCCAGTACTTC. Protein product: CASSDRDTATYQETQYF.

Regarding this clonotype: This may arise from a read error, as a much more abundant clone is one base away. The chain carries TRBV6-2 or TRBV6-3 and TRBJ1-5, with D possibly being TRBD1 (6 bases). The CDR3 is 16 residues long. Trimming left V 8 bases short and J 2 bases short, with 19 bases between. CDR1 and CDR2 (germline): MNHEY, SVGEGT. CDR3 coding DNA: TGTGCCAGCGGCCCGAAGGGGGGCATTGGCAATCAGCCCCAGCATTTT. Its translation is CASGPKGGIGNQPQHF.

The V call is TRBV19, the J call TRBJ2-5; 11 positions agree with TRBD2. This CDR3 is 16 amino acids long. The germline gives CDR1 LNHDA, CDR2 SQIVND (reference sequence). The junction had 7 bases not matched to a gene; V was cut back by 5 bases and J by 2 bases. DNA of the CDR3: TGTGCCAGTAGTTCCACCGGGACTAGCGGTCAAGAGACCCAGTACTTC. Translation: CASSSTGTSGQETQYF.

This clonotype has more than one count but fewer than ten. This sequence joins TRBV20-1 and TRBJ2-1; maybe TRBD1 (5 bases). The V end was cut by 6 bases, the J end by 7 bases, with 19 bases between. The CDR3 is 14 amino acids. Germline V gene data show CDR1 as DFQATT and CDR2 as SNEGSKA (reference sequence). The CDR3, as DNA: TGCAGTGCGAAAAGGGGCATCACTGGGAATGAGCAGTTCTTC. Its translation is CSAKRGITGNEQFF.

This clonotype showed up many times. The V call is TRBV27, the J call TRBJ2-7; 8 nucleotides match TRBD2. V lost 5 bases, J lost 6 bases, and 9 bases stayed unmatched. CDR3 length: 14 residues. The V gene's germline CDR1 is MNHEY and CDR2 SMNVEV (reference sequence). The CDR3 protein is CASSPPGGVGEQYF. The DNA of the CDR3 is TGTGCCAGCAGTCCTCCCGGGGGGGTTGGCGAGCAGTACTTC.

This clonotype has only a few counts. As DNA, the CDR3 is TGTGCCAGCAGCCCCTGGACAGGGGGCGTAGAGACCCAGTACTTC. Encoded protein: CASSPWTGGVETQYF. The gene calls are TRBV7-2 and TRBJ2-5, with TRBD1 matching 11 bases. This CDR3 is built from 15 residues. Germline V CDR1 and CDR2: SGHTA, FQGNSA. V lost 5 bases, J lost 4 bases, and 6 bases stayed unmatched.

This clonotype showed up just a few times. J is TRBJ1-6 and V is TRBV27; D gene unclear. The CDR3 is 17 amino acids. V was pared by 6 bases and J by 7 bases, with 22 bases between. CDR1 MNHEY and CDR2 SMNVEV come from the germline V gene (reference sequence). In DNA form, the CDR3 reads TGTGCCAGCAGCCCAACCCGGGCCCCTGCGTGGAATTCACCCCTCCACTTT. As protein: CASSPTRAPAWNSPLHF.

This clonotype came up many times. The chain's CDR3 is CASSVRQNEKLFF. The CDR3 bases are TGTGCCAGCAGCGTCAGACAAAATGAAAAACTGTTTTTT. This sequence joins TRBV11-1 and TRBJ1-4; D call uncertain. Per the germline V gene, CDR1 is SGHAT and CDR2 is FQDESV (reference sequence). Trimming cost V 5 bases and J 5 bases, with 9 bases left between them. The CDR3 consists of 13 residues.

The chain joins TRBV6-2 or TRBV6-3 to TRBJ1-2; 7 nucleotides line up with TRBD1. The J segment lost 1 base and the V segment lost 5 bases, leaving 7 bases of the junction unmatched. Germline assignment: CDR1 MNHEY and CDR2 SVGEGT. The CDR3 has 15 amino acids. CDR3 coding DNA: TGTGCCAGCAGTCCATGGACAGGACTTAACTATGGCTACACCTTC. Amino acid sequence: CASSPWTGLNYGYTF.

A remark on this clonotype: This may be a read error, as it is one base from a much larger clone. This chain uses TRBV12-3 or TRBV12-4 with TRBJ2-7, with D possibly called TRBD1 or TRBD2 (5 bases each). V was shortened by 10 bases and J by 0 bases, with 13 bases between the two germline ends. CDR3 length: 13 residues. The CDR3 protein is CATRDRVSYEQYF. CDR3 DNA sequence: TGTGCCACCCGGGACCGAGTCTCCTACGAGCAGTACTTC.

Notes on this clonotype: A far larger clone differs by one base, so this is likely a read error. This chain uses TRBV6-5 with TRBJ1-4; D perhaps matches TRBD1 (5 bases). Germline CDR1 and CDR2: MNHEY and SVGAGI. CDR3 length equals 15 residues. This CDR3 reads CASSYSSGTNETLFF. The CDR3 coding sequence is TGTGCCAGCAGTTACTCGAGTGGGACTAATGAAACACTGTTTTTT.

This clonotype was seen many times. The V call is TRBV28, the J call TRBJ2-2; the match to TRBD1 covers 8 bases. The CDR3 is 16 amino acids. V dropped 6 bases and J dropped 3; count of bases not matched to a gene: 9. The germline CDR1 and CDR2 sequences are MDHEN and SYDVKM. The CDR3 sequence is CASRGQDDLDTGELFF. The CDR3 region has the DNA TGTGCCAGCAGGGGACAGGACGACCTGGACACCGGGGAGCTGTTTTTT.

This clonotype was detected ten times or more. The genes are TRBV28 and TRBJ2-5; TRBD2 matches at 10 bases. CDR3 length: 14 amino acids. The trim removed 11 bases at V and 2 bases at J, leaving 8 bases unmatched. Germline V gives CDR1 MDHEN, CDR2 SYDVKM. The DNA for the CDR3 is TGTGCCGCCATGCCTAGCGGGGGTCAAGAGACCCAGTACTTC. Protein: CAAMPSGGQETQYF.

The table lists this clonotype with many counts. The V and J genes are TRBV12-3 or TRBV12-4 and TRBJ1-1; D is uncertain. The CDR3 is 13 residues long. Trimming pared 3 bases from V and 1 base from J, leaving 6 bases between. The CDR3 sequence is CASSFSGNTEAFF. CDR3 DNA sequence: TGTGCCAGCAGTTTCTCGGGGAACACTGAAGCTTTCTTT.